Ten or more counts support the clone carrying this T cell receptor beta chain. Its antigen is still unknown. There are 16 residues in the CDR3. Germline CDR1 and CDR2: PRHDT and FYEKMQ (reference sequence). Unmatched junction bases numbered 8, after V lost 0 bases and J lost 4 bases. The data originate from a study of regulatory T cells in long-lasting Graves disease. Notes on the study in general: Repertoires from persistent disease leaned toward TRBV28, TRBJ1-2 and TRBJ2-5. Persistent Graves' patients had lower TCR diversity than newly diagnosed ones. With a small sample size, accuracy may have been reduced.

This sample's time point: newly diagnosed GD, antithyroid drugs for less than 3 months. PBMC RNA served as the TCR library source. According to the study, TCR beta libraries were built with iRepertoire HTBI primers and CDR3-region Arm-PCR. TCRdb re-called the multiplex PCR reads with MiXCR, one entry per CDR3 protein. The data show about 470,000 distinct CDR3 sequences, under 15% seen once. This sample was shared with a second study, whose subject was T cells in Graves' hyperthyroidism and ophthalmopathy. This second study notes: Diagnoses were made from clinical symptoms, serum measures (thyroxine and TRAb), thyroid ultrasound and orbital computed tomography.

The chain employs TRBV13 and TRBJ2-5; 7 bases are shared with TRBD1. The sample consisted of peripheral blood mononuclear cells (PBMCs), taken at new diagnosis, from a patient treated with antithyroid drugs. This sequence was found in a woman in her twenties or thirties with Graves disease. The CDR3 region is CASSLGGQVVRETQYF. The DNA for the CDR3 is TGTGCCAGCAGCTTAGGAGGACAGGTGGTTCGAGAGACCCAGTACTTC.